This T cell receptor (beta chain) was sequenced in a study of OX40 agonist ivuxolimab in advanced cancers. About this clone: Antigen unknown. Germline is not matched at one junction end, which may reflect a read error.

Study-level points and caveats: There was clonal expansion of CD4+ and CD8+ blood T cells by week 6 at 0.1 to 3.0 mg/kg.

Profiled with immunoSEQ multiplex PCR; TCRdb holds only in-frame clones, not every one. The sample records roughly 36,000 clones, 65% to 80% being singletons. The CDR3 spans 14 residues. Germline CDR1 SGHTA, CDR2 FQGTGA. This clonotype originated in an adult with an advanced solid tumor such as melanoma, head and neck, liver or kidney cancer. The chain links TRBV7-3 to TRBJ1-1; possibly TRBD1 for D (5 bases). Sequencing was performed on CD4+ or CD8+ T cells sorted from blood, taken in a trial of the OX40 agonist ivuxolimab. CDR3 in amino acids: CASSPGGGNAEAFF. The CDR3 nucleotides read TGTGCCAGCAGCCCCGGGGGGGGGAACGCTGAAGCTTTCTTT. Together with reference TRBV7-3 and TRBJ1-1, the CDR3 gives the full variable domain: GAGVSQTPSNKVTEKGKYVELRCDPISGHTALYWYRQSLGQGPEFLIYFQGTGAADDSGLPNDRFFAVRPEGSVSTLKIQRTERGDSAVYLCASSPGGGNAEAFFGQGTRLTVV.